These T cell receptor beta chains were read from a single sample in a study of Ad26.COV2.S vaccination and SARS-CoV-2 variants. Only in-frame clones appear in the TCRdb table, and some are missing; sequencing was by immunoSEQ multiplex PCR. Among fewer than 600,000 clones listed, 80% to 90% were seen once. The specimen comprised peripheral blood, sampled in a trial of Ad26.COV2.S vaccine versus placebo. The receptors come from a person aged 18-60 years who received the Ad26.COV2.S COVID-19 vaccine or a placebo. The CDR3 runs from the conserved cysteine through the conserved F or W. The D gene is left open where the match is weak. Only some rows state a clone size, as once, few, many or a class for expanded clones.

clone size,V gene,J gene,D gene,CDR3 protein,CDR3 DNA
.,TRBV28,TRBJ1-2,TRBD1,CASSTGQANYGYTF,TGTGCCAGCAGCACGGGACAGGCGAACTATGGCTACACCTTC
.,TRBV20-1,TRBJ2-1,.,CSASRYNEQFF,TGCAGTGCTAGTAGGTACAATGAGCAGTTCTTC
.,TRBV4-3,TRBJ1-5,.,CASSQDVKPNQPQHF,TGCGCCAGCAGCCAAGATGTAAAGCCCAATCAGCCCCAGCATTTT
.,TRBV7-2,TRBJ1-6,.,CASSLGQHGSPLHF,TGTGCCAGCAGCTTAGGACAGCACGGTTCACCCCTCCACTTT
.,TRBV5-4,TRBJ2-3,.,CASSPDLIGDTQYF,TGTGCCAGCAGCCCGGATCTAATCGGGGATACGCAGTATTTT
.,TRBV4-1,TRBJ1-5,.,CASSQALRDQPQHF,TGCGCCAGCAGCCAAGCACTGCGGGATCAGCCCCAGCATTTT
.,TRBV7-2,TRBJ1-1,.,CASSLVGAGEAFF,TGTGCCAGCAGCTTAGTAGGGGCCGGTGAAGCTTTCTTT
.,TRBV6-1,TRBJ2-1,TRBD2,CASSGAGEGYNEQFF,TGTGCCAGCAGTGGAGCGGGAGAAGGTTACAATGAGCAGTTCTTC
.,TRBV27,TRBJ2-3,.,CASSYFVWDTQYF,TGTGCCAGCAGTTATTTTGTTTGGGATACGCAGTATTTT
.,TRBV27,TRBJ1-1,.,CASTPGGSRAVEAFF,TGTGCCAGCACCCCTGGGGGGTCCAGGGCCGTTGAAGCTTTCTTT
.,TRBV5-1,TRBJ2-1,TRBD2,CASTYLAGSDNEQFF,TGCGCCAGCACCTACCTAGCGGGATCCGACAATGAGCAGTTCTTC
.,TRBV15,TRBJ1-5,.,CATSQVQSNQPQHF,TGTGCCACCTCACAAGTCCAGAGCAATCAGCCCCAGCATTTT
.,TRBV5-6,TRBJ2-7,.,CASSLGDTNYEQYF,TGTGCCAGCAGCTTAGGGGACACAAACTACGAGCAGTACTTC
.,TRBV11-2,TRBJ1-1,.,CASSLQSRDTEAFF,TGTGCCAGCAGCTTACAGTCCCGGGATACTGAAGCTTTCTTT
few,TRBV3-1/TRBV3-2,TRBJ2-2,.,CASSQGGKGAGELFF,TGTGCCAGCAGCCAGGGCGGGAAGGGGGCCGGGGAGCTGTTTTTT
.,TRBV11-2,TRBJ2-5,.,CASSPPAGGWETQYF,TGTGCCAGCAGCCCACCGGCAGGGGGGTGGGAGACCCAGTACTTC
.,TRBV15,TRBJ2-1,.,CATSRDWTDEQFF,TGTGCCACCAGCAGAGATTGGACCGATGAGCAGTTCTTC
few,TRBV2,TRBJ2-3,.,CASRKGQIDTDTQYF,TGTGCCAGCAGAAAAGGACAGATAGACACAGATACGCAGTATTTT
.,TRBV18,TRBJ1-4,TRBD1,CASSRSPGQPNEKLFF,TGTGCCAGCTCACGCTCCCCGGGACAGCCTAATGAAAAACTGTTTTTT
once,TRBV7-2,TRBJ2-2,.,CASSLGSAGQTGELFF,TGTGCCAGCAGCTTAGGGTCGGCAGGGCAGACCGGGGAGCTGTTTTTT
.,TRBV28,TRBJ2-1,TRBD2,CASSLLAGSYNEQFF,TGTGCCAGCAGCCTTCTAGCGGGATCCTACAATGAGCAGTTCTTC
.,TRBV4-1,TRBJ2-7,.,CASSQGPEPYEQYF,TGCGCCAGCAGCCAAGGCCCCGAGCCATACGAGCAGTACTTC
once,TRBV15,TRBJ2-7,.,CATSRDPRGSPYEQYF,TGTGCCACCAGCAGAGATCCAAGAGGGTCCCCCTACGAGCAGTACTTC
.,TRBV24-1,TRBJ2-5,.,CATSDRRTQETQYF,TGTGCCACCAGTGATCGCAGGACCCAAGAGACCCAGTACTTC
.,TRBV18,TRBJ2-2,.,CASSPPRVVTGELFF,TGTGCCAGCTCACCACCGAGGGTTGTCACCGGGGAGCTGTTTTTT
.,TRBV7-9,TRBJ1-1,.,CASSLTRRSGTEAFF,TGTGCCAGCAGCCTTACCCGCAGGAGTGGCACTGAAGCTTTCTTT
.,TRBV11-1,TRBJ1-2,TRBD1,CASSRDSYGYTF,TGTGCCAGCAGCCGGGACAGCTATGGCTACACCTTC
.,TRBV11-2,TRBJ1-1,.,CASSQTAGEAFF,TGTGCCAGCAGCCAAACTGCGGGGGAAGCTTTCTTT
.,TRBV5-4,TRBJ2-3,.,CASSLSVTDTQYF,TGTGCCAGCAGCTTGAGCGTCACAGATACGCAGTATTTT
.,TRBV13,TRBJ2-3,.,CASSLVGRTSRTDTQYF,TGTGCCAGCAGCTTAGTGGGAAGGACCTCTAGGACAGATACGCAGTATTTT
.,TRBV6-6,TRBJ1-2,.,CASSYQQTYGYTF,TGTGCCAGCAGTTACCAACAGACCTATGGCTACACCTTC
.,TRBV7-6,TRBJ2-2,.,CASSLTGELFF,TGTGCCAGCAGCTTAACCGGGGAGCTGTTTTTT
.,TRBV6-2/TRBV6-3,TRBJ2-2,.,CASSPGLNTGELFF,TGTGCCAGCAGTCCCGGATTGAACACCGGGGAGCTGTTTTTT
.,TRBV9,TRBJ1-2,TRBD1,CASSTGTGADNYGYTF,TGTGCCAGCAGCACCGGGACAGGAGCCGATAACTATGGCTACACCTTC
.,TRBV19,TRBJ2-7,TRBD1,CASNRGQSYEQYF,TGTGCCAGTAACAGGGGGCAATCCTACGAGCAGTACTTC
.,TRBV6-5,TRBJ2-3,TRBD2,CASQLAGATDTQYF,TGTGCCAGCCAACTAGCGGGAGCAACAGATACGCAGTATTTT
.,TRBV6-2/TRBV6-3,TRBJ2-7,.,CASSSLARETYEQYF,TGTGCCAGCAGCTCCCTTGCGCGAGAGACCTACGAGCAGTACTTC
many,TRBV6-5,TRBJ1-2,TRBD1,CASSTRTGKADGYTF,TGTGCCAGCAGTACTAGGACAGGGAAAGCTGATGGCTACACCTTC
once,TRBV3-1/TRBV3-2,TRBJ2-3,.,CASSQAAGVSTSTDTQYF,TGTGCCAGCAGCCAAGCAGCGGGTGTATCTACTAGCACAGATACGCAGTATTTT
.,TRBV27,TRBJ1-2,.,CASTGLGGGGYTF,TGTGCCAGCACCGGGCTAGGGGGTGGCGGCTACACCTTC
.,TRBV11-2,TRBJ2-2,.,CASSPTNTGELFF,TGTGCCAGCAGCCCGACAAACACCGGGGAGCTGTTTTTT
.,TRBV6-5,TRBJ2-2,.,CASSYSVGGYGGELFF,TGTGCCAGCAGTTACTCTGTGGGGGGCTATGGCGGGGAGCTGTTTTTT